These 14 T cell receptor beta chains share one sample of origin, sequenced in a study of shared clonotypes between healthy human individuals. TCRdb keeps only in-frame clones here, not all; method: immunoSEQ multiplex PCR. The repertoire includes about 1.1 million clones, approximately 80% of them detected once, and almost 0.9% sits in the top ten. Sequenced material: memory CD4+ T cells from PBMCs. Noted subset: CD45RA-negative fraction. These receptors all come from a man between 18 and 35 years old in good health. Some clones in this sample may be carry-over from other donors' samples.

The chain combines TRBV5-4 with TRBJ2-1; a weak D match, TRBD2 (6 bases). CDR1 is SGHNT and CDR2 is YYREEE in the germline V gene (reference sequence). Trimming stripped 4 bases from V and 9 bases from J, with 14 bases between. The CDR3 consists of 13 residues. CDR3 nucleotide sequence: TGTGCCAGCAGCCAGGGACTCCACGGTGAGCAGTTCTTC. Translating gives CASSQGLHGEQFF.

The chain carries TRBV5-1 and TRBJ2-5, with 9 bases identical to TRBD2. CDR1 is SGHRS and CDR2 is YFSETQ in the germline V gene. V shed 6 bases and J 2 bases; nucleotides not matched to a gene: 8. This CDR3 is built from 15 residues. CDR3 region: CASTVAGAPQETQYF. CDR3 DNA sequence: TGCGCCAGCACAGTAGCGGGAGCTCCTCAAGAGACCCAGTACTTC.

The chain combines TRBV7-9 with TRBJ1-1; D remains unclear. The V gene's germline CDR1 is SEHNR and CDR2 FQNEAQ (reference sequence). This CDR3 contains 15 residues. V dropped 4 bases and J dropped 2 bases, with 14 bases sitting between them. The CDR3 here is CASSSGSSGNTEAFF. CDR3 sequence (DNA): TGTGCCAGCAGCTCGGGATCTTCAGGAAACACTGAAGCTTTCTTT. The full variable domain, in which reference TRBV7-9 and TRBJ1-1 provide the parts outside the CDR3, is DTGVSQNPRHKITKRGQNVTFRCDPISEHNRLYWYRQTLGQGPEFLTYFQNEAQLEKSRLLSDRFSAERPKGSFSTLEIQRTEQGDSAMYLCASSSGSSGNTEAFFGQGTRLTVV.

This clone was seen just once. This sequence joins TRBV19 and TRBJ2-7; 8 bases map to TRBD2. This CDR3 contains 15 residues. Germline loops: CDR1 LNHDA, CDR2 SQIVND (reference sequence). Losses at the gene ends were 7 bases for V and 2 bases for J; bases not matched to a gene: 10. CDR3 loop: CASTNNSGTTYEQYF. The CDR3 region has the DNA TGTGCCAGTACCAATAATAGCGGGACTACCTACGAGCAGTACTTC.

This clone occurred once. The J gene is TRBJ2-1, the V gene TRBV27, with D possibly being TRBD1 (6 bases). Trimming took off 8 bases at V and 0 bases at J, with 23 bases between the two ends. From germline, CDR1 is MNHEY and CDR2 SMNVEV (reference sequence). The CDR3 consists of 18 residues. The CDR3: CASHFTGSLLSSYNEQFF. CDR3 bases: TGTGCCAGCCATTTTACAGGGTCCCTACTCAGCTCCTACAATGAGCAGTTCTTC.

The chain combines TRBV7-9 with TRBJ2-2; 7 nucleotides align to TRBD1. J was trimmed by 4 bases and V by 8 bases; bases with no gene match: 7. Germline loops: CDR1 SEHNR, CDR2 FQNEAQ (reference sequence). The CDR3 loop spans 14 amino acids. CDR3 sequence reads: CASSRQGVTGELFF. The CDR3 DNA is TGTGCCAGCTCCCGACAGGGAGTCACCGGGGAGCTGTTTTTT.

The V gene is TRBV14, the J gene TRBJ2-7; D uncertain. This CDR3 contains 13 residues. Germline CDR1 reads SGHDN; CDR2 reads FVKESK. V lost 3 bases and J lost 7, with 13 bases in between. CDR3 nucleotide sequence: TGTGCCAGCAGCCAGATCTTAAAGGCGGAGCAGTACTTC. It encodes CASSQILKAEQYF.

The V and J genes are TRBV2 and TRBJ2-7, with 7 bases fitting TRBD2. V lost 3 bases and J lost 4; bases outside the gene matches: 6. CDR3 size: 14 residues. Germline assignment: CDR1 SNHLY and CDR2 FYNNEI. CDR3 region: CASSDLGGLYEQYF. The CDR3 nucleotides are TGTGCCAGCAGTGATTTGGGGGGGTTATACGAGCAGTACTTC.

The V call is TRBV6-6, the J call TRBJ1-5; D is uncertain. CDR1 is MNHNY and CDR2 is SVGAGI in the germline V gene (reference sequence). V was pared by 0 bases and J by 6 bases, with 15 bases between. CDR3 size: 16 residues. The CDR3 bases are TGTGCCAGCAGTTACTCGAGTACGGGGAACCTTCAGCCCCAGCATTTT. It specifies CASSYSSTGNLQPQHF.

The V and J genes are TRBV5-1 and TRBJ2-1; D not certain. Trimming cost V 0 bases and J 9 bases, with 13 bases left between them. Germline CDR1 SGHRS, CDR2 YFSETQ. There are 14 residues in the CDR3. CDR3 in amino acids: CASSLGRQPPEQFF. The DNA of the CDR3 is TGCGCCAGCAGCTTGGGAAGGCAGCCACCTGAGCAGTTCTTC.

This clone was counted only a few times. The CDR3 sequence is CATSSPGQGAGEQYF. CDR3 sequence (DNA): TGTGCCACCAGCAGCCCGGGACAGGGGGCAGGCGAGCAGTACTTC. The rearrangement joins TRBV15 to TRBJ2-7; 12 bases map to TRBD1. The CDR3 extends over 15 amino acids. The germline V gene has CDR1 LNHNV and CDR2 YYDKDF (reference sequence). The V and J ends lost 3 bases and 6 bases, in that order; junction bases with no gene match: 6. The full variable domain, its missing parts supplied by reference TRBV15 and TRBJ2-7, is DAMVIQNPRYQVTQFGKPVTLSCSQTLNHNVMYWYQQKSSQAPKLLFHYYDKDFNNEADTPDNFQSRRPNTSFCFLDIRSPGLGDTAMYLCATSSPGQGAGEQYFGPGTRLTVT.

This clone was counted once. The chain has TRBV7-3 and TRBJ2-7, with 9 bases fitting TRBD2. V lost 1 base, J lost 4 bases, and 8 bases stayed unmatched. The CDR3 length is 16 residues. Germline V gene data show CDR1 as SGHTA and CDR2 as FQGTGA. The CDR3 loop is CASSLNNRGRAYEQYF. The CDR3 DNA reads as TGTGCCAGCAGCTTAAATAATCGCGGGAGGGCTTACGAGCAGTACTTC. Supplemented by reference TRBV7-3 and TRBJ2-7, the full variable domain reads GAGVSQTPSNKVTEKGKYVELRCDPISGHTALYWYRQSLGQGPEFLIYFQGTGAADDSGLPNDRFFAVRPEGSVSTLKIQRTERGDSAVYLCASSLNNRGRAYEQYFGPGTRLTVT.

With regard to this clone: Given a much more abundant clone one base away, this may be a read error. Other DNA sequences in the same sample also yield this CDR3. This chain connects TRBV27 to TRBJ1-1, with unresolved D. Germline CDR1 and CDR2: MNHEY and SMNVEV (reference sequence). CDR3 length: 13 amino acids. Trimming took 2 bases from V and 1 from J, leaving 5 bases between them. The CDR3 DNA reads as TGTGCCAGCAGTTTAAATAGGAACACTGAAGCTTTCTTT. Amino acids: CASSLNRNTEAFF.

V gene TRBV11-2 combines with J gene TRBJ1-5, with 11 bases lining up with TRBD1. There are 17 residues in the CDR3. Germline V lookup: CDR1 SGHAT, CDR2 FQNNGV. The trim removed 5 bases at V and 4 bases at J, leaving 10 bases unmatched. CDR3 residues: CASSPTIGTGGNQPQHF. Here the CDR3 DNA reads TGTGCCAGCAGCCCTACCATCGGGACAGGGGGGAATCAGCCCCAGCATTTT.